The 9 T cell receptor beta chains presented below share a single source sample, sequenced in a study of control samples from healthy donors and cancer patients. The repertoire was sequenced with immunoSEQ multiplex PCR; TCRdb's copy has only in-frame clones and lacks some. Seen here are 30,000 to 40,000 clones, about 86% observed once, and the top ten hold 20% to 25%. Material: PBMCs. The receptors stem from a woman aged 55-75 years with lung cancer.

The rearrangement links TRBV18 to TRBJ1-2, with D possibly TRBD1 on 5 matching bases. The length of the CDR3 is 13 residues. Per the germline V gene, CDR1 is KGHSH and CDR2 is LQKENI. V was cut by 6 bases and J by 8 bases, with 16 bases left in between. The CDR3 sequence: CASSGGEERGYTF. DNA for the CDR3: TGTGCCAGCTCCGGGGGGGAGGAGAGAGGCTACACCTTC.

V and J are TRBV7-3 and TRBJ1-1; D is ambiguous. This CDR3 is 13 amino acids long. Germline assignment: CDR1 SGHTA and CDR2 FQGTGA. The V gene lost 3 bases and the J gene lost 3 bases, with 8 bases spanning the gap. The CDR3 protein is CASSFSTYTEAFF. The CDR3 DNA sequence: TGTGCCAGCAGCTTTTCTACGTACACTGAAGCTTTCTTT. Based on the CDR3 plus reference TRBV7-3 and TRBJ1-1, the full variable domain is GAGVSQTPSNKVTEKGKYVELRCDPISGHTALYWYRQSLGQGPEFLIYFQGTGAADDSGLPNDRFFAVRPEGSVSTLKIQRTERGDSAVYLCASSFSTYTEAFFGQGTRLTVV.

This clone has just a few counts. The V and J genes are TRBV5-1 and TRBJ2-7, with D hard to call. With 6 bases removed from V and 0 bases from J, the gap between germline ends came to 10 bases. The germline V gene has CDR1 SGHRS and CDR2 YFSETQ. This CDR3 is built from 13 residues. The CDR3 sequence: CASNDLSSYEQYF. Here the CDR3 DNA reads TGCGCCAGCAACGACCTCAGCTCCTACGAGCAGTACTTC.

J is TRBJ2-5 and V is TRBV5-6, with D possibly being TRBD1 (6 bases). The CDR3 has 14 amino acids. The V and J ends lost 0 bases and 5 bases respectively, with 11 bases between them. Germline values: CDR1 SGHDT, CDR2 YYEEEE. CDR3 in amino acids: CASSLGRGYETQYF. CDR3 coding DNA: TGTGCCAGCAGCTTGGGCAGGGGATATGAGACCCAGTACTTC.

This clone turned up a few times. The CDR3 loop reads CASMASGSGEQFF. CDR3 nucleotide sequence: TGTGCCAGCATGGCTAGCGGGAGCGGTGAGCAGTTCTTC. The chain couples TRBV4-2 to TRBJ2-1, with 10 bases fitting TRBD2. Unmatched junction bases numbered 6, after V lost 7 bases and J lost 9 bases. CDR1 and CDR2 (germline): LGHNA, YNFKEQ. The CDR3 sequence is 13 residues long.

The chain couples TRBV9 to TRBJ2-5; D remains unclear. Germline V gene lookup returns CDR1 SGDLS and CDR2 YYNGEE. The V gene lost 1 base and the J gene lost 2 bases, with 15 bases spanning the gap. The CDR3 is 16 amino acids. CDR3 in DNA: TGTGCCAGCAGCGTATCCCGGGTGGAGACTCAAGAGACCCAGTACTTC. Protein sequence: CASSVSRVETQETQYF.

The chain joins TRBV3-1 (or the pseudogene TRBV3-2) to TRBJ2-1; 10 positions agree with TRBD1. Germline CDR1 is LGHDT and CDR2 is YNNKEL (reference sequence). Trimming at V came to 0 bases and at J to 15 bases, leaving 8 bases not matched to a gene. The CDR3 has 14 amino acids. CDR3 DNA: TGTGCCAGCAGCCAAGAGACAGGGGGCCTAAAGCCGTTCTTC. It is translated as CASSQETGGLKPFF.

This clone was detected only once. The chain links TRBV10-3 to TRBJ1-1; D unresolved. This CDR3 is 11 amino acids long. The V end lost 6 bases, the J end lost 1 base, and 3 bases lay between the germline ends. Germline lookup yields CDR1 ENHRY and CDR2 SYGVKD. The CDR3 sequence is CAIRGNTEAFF. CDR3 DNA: TGTGCCATCAGGGGGAACACTGAAGCTTTCTTT.

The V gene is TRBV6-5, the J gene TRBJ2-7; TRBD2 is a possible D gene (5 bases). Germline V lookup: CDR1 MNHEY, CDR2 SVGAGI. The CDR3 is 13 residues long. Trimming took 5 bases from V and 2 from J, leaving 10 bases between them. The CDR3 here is CASSRDGAYEQYF. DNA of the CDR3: TGTGCCAGCAGTCGTGACGGGGCCTACGAGCAGTACTTC.